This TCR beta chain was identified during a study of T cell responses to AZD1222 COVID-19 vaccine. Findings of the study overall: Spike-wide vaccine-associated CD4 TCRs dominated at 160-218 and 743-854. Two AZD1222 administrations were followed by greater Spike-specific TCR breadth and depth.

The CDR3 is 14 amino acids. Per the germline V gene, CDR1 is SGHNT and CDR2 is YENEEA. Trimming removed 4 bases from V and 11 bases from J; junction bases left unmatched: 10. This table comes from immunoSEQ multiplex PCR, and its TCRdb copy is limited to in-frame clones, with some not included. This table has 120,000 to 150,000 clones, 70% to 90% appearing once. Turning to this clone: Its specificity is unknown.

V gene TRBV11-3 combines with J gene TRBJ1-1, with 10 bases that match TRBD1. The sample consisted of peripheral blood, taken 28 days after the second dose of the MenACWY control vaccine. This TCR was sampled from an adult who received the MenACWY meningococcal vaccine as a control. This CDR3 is CASSSIDRGPNAFF. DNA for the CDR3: TGTGCCAGCAGCTCAATCGACAGGGGGCCGAACGCTTTCTTT. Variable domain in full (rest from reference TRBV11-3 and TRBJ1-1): EAGVVQSPRYKIIEKKQPVAFWCNPISGHNTLYWYLQNLGQGPELLIRYENEEAVDDSQLPKDRFSAERLKGVDSTLKIQPAELGDSAVYLCASSSIDRGPNAFFGQGTRLTVV.